A single sample is the source of the 6 T cell receptor beta chains below, sequenced in a study of blood T cell repertoires in COVID-19. TCRdb's copy holds only in-frame clones and misses some; the assay was immunoSEQ multiplex PCR. The table lists some 130,000 clones, 81% of them singletons. Input material: peripheral blood. The source of these receptors is a woman in her sixties with active or convalescent COVID-19.

The chain has TRBV7-9 and TRBJ2-5; 9 positions agree with TRBD1. V shed 5 bases and J 6 bases; nucleotides not matched to a gene: 4. Germline CDR1 SEHNR, CDR2 FQNEAQ (reference sequence). This CDR3 is 13 amino acids long. This CDR3 is CASSPGQGKTQYF. The DNA of the CDR3 is TGTGCCAGCAGCCCGGGACAGGGCAAGACCCAGTACTTC.

CDR3 in DNA: TGCAGCGTTGAAGATCCCCGCAGGGCTAACTATGGCTACACCTTC. Translated: CSVEDPRRANYGYTF. The genes are TRBV29-1 and TRBJ1-2; a possible D gene is TRBD1 (5 bases). Germline CDR1 and CDR2: SQVTM and ANQGSEA. This CDR3 region has 15 residues. The V and J ends lost 0 bases and 0 bases respectively, with 11 bases between them.

The chain links TRBV11-2 to TRBJ1-5; 9 bases are a match to TRBD1. Germline trimming cut 4 bases from V and 6 bases from J; bases unmatched to any gene: 4. CDR3 size: 14 residues. Germline V gene data show CDR1 as SGHAT and CDR2 as FQNNGV. The CDR3: CASSSGTGSQPQHF. As DNA, the CDR3 is TGTGCCAGCAGCTCCGGGACAGGGAGTCAGCCCCAGCATTTT.

The rearrangement uses TRBV5-5 and TRBJ2-5, with D possibly being TRBD1 (5 bases). There are 16 residues in the CDR3. CDR1 and CDR2 from the germline V gene are SGHKS and YYEKEE (reference sequence). Trimming stripped 3 bases from V and 1 base from J, with 16 bases between. The CDR3 nucleotides are TGTGCCAGCAGCTCCCCGGACACCTCTTCCCAAGAGACCCAGTACTTC. Translation: CASSSPDTSSQETQYF. Complete variable domain (other parts from reference TRBV5-5 and TRBJ2-5): DAGVTQSPTHLIKTRGQQVTLRCSPISGHKSVSWYQQVLGQGPQFIFQYYEKEERGRGNFPDRFSARQFPNYSSELNVNALLLGDSALYLCASSSPDTSSQETQYFGPGTRLLVL.

This chain links TRBV7-9 with TRBJ2-2, with TRBD2 identical over 9 bases. After removal of 2 bases from V and 6 bases from J, the junction contained 7 bases not matched to a gene. CDR1 is SEHNR, CDR2 FQNEAQ, per germline (reference sequence). The CDR3 runs 16 residues. CDR3 region: CASSLRASGAPGELFF. The CDR3 DNA reads as TGTGCCAGCAGCTTACGGGCTAGCGGGGCACCCGGGGAGCTGTTTTTT.

J is TRBJ1-4 and V is TRBV5-1, with TRBD1 matching over 8 bases. J lost 4 bases, V lost 4 bases, and 6 bases had no gene match. This CDR3 comprises 15 residues. Germline CDR1 and CDR2: SGHRS and YFSETQ. CDR3: CASSTGQVDNEKLFF. CDR3 nucleotide sequence: TGCGCCAGCAGCACGGGACAGGTGGATAATGAAAAACTGTTTTTT.